This TCR beta chain was obtained from a study of blood T cell repertoires in COVID-19. Whole-study context: Samples came from the United States, Italy and Spain, spanning acute and convalescent COVID-19.

Profiling relied on immunoSEQ multiplex PCR, and the TCRdb table lists in-frame clones only, not all of them. Here the sample spans about 150,000 clones, about 79% being singletons. Trimming took 0 bases from V and 3 from J, leaving 7 bases between them. Germline loops: CDR1 SGDLS, CDR2 YYNGEE. The CDR3 loop spans 13 amino acids. The J gene is TRBJ2-7, the V gene TRBV9; the D is unclear. This TCR was sampled from a woman aged 45-59 years in a cohort sampled during active or convalescent COVID-19. Sequenced sample: peripheral blood. CDR3 coding DNA: TGTGCCAGCAGCGTAGAGTCGGGCTACGAGCAGTACTTC. This sequence encodes CASSVESGYEQYF.